The present TCR beta chain was sequenced within a study of regulatory T cells in long-lasting Graves disease. Time point reported: persistent/refractory GD, antithyroid drugs over 5 years with positive TRAb. PBMCs were the source of the RNA used for TCR sequencing. CDR3-region Arm-PCR and iRepertoire HTBI primers produced the TCR beta libraries. TCRdb used MiXCR to reprocess the multiplex PCR reads, holding one entry per CDR3 protein. The sample carries about 470,000 distinct CDR3 sequences, around a fifth recorded once. This clonotype occurred many times. The clonotype comes from a female donor with Graves disease. Here the sequenced sample was peripheral blood mononuclear cells (PBMCs), taken when the disease was refractory, from a patient treated with antithyroid drugs.

The CDR3 is CASSQERETQYF. The CDR3 DNA reads TGTGCCAGCAGCCAAGAACGCGAGACCCAGTACTTC. The chain carries TRBV3-1 and TRBJ2-5; no reliable D call. This CDR3 is 12 amino acids long. CDR1 is LGHDT and CDR2 is YNNKEL in the germline V gene (reference sequence). V dropped 0 bases and J dropped 5 bases, with 4 bases sitting between them.